The entry that follows covers one T cell receptor (beta chain) sequence. Data came from immunoSEQ multiplex PCR; TCRdb stores just in-frame clones and leaves some out. The profile shows approximately 260,000 clones, 89% of them singletons. The sample is drawn from a study of blood T cell repertoires in COVID-19. The CDR3 contains 15 residues. Trimming took off 3 bases at V and 2 bases at J, with 10 bases between the two ends. Germline CDR1 is SNHLY and CDR2 is FYNNEI. This chain connects TRBV2 to TRBJ2-2, with D possibly TRBD1 on 6 matching bases. Input material: peripheral blood. The receptor comes from a woman aged 35 to 49 who had recovered from COVID-19. The CDR3 DNA follows: TGTGCCAGCAGTGAGGTGGGGGCTAACACCGGGGAGCTGTTTTTT. Its translation: CASSEVGANTGELFF.